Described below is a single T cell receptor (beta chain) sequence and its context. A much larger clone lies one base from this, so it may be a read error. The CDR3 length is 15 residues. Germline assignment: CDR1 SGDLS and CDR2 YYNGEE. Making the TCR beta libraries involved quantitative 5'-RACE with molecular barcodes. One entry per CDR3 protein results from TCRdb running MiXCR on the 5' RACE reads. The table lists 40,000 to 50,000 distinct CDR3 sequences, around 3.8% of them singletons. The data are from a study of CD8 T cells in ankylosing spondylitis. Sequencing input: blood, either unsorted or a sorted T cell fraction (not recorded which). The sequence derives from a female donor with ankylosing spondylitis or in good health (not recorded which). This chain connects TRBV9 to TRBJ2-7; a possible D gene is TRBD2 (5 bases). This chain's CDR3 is CASSVEVGDSCEQYF. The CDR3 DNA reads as TGTGCCAGCAGCGTAGAGGTCGGGGATTCCTGCGAGCAGTACTTC.